The 10 T cell receptor beta chains listed next were all sequenced from one sample in a study of T cell clones after liver transplantation. The data were produced by immunoSEQ multiplex PCR, yet TCRdb's version contains in-frame clones alone and is incomplete. The table records some 110,000 clones, about nine tenths of them present only once. Sequencing used CD4+ T cells from blood, obtained 12 months after liver transplant. All receptors derive from a human patient who received a liver transplant. A share of the T cells may be of graft donor origin.

The chain employs TRBV28 and TRBJ2-7, with TRBD1 identical over 7 bases. The germline V gene encodes CDR1 MDHEN and CDR2 SYDVKM. The CDR3 is made up of 15 amino acids. The trim removed 2 bases at V and 3 bases at J, leaving 7 bases unmatched. CDR3 protein: CASSLQVRGHYEQYF. CDR3 in DNA: TGTGCCAGCAGTTTACAGGTGAGGGGGCACTACGAGCAGTACTTC.

The rearrangement joins TRBV4-2 to TRBJ1-2, with D uncertain. Trimming cost V 5 bases and J 5 bases, with 18 bases left between them. Germline V gene data show CDR1 as LGHNA and CDR2 as YNFKEQ. This CDR3 comprises 15 residues. Here the CDR3 DNA reads TGTGCCAGCAGCACCATAAGCCAAGGGCGGTATGGCTACACCTTC. Residues: CASSTISQGRYGYTF.

This clone was seen a few times. This chain joins TRBV6-1 and TRBJ2-7; 9 positions match TRBD1. This CDR3 region has 14 residues. V lost 6 bases, J lost 4 bases, and 7 bases stayed unmatched. Germline V gene lookup returns CDR1 MNHNS and CDR2 SASEGT. CDR3 sequence reads: CASRFTGGVYEQYF. The CDR3 DNA is TGTGCCAGCAGATTTACAGGGGGCGTATACGAGCAGTACTTC.

V and J are TRBV18 and TRBJ2-7; no definite D call. V was shortened by 6 bases and J by 3 bases, with 9 bases between the two germline ends. The CDR3 consists of 12 residues. Per the germline V gene, CDR1 is KGHSH and CDR2 is LQKENI. The CDR3 loop reads CASSLVSYEQYF. The CDR3 bases are TGTGCCAGCTCCCTTGTAAGCTACGAGCAGTACTTC. Using reference TRBV18 and TRBJ2-7 for the parts outside the CDR3, the full variable domain is NAGVMQNPRHLVRRRGQEARLRCSPMKGHSHVYWYRQLPEEGLKFMVYLQKENIIDESGMPKERFSAEFPKEGPSILRIQQVVRGDSAAYFCASSLVSYEQYFGPGTRLTVT.

This sequence joins TRBV28 and TRBJ1-5; no clear D. This CDR3 contains 18 residues. CDR1 MDHEN and CDR2 SYDVKM come from the germline V gene. Trimming shortened V by 2 bases and J by 0 bases, and 17 bases separated the two germline ends. CDR3 protein: CASSLPVPTVGSNQPQHF. CDR3 in DNA: TGTGCCAGCAGTTTACCCGTGCCAACCGTCGGTAGCAATCAGCCCCAGCATTTT.

The rearrangement uses TRBV5-6 and TRBJ2-7; TRBD1 matches at 7 bases. Germline assignment: CDR1 SGHDT and CDR2 YYEEEE. With V trimmed by 7 bases and J by 4 bases, 11 bases remained unmatched. This CDR3 spans 14 amino acids. CDR3 in DNA: TGTGCCAGCGCGGAAGGGGGCGCTGAGTACGAGCAGTACTTC. This translates into CASAEGGAEYEQYF.

The chain couples TRBV28 to TRBJ2-7; no reliable D call. The CDR3 runs 12 residues. V shed 7 bases and J shed 6 bases, with 13 bases lying between them. CDR1 and CDR2 from the germline V gene are MDHEN and SYDVKM. This CDR3 is CASTPGPAEQYF. Written as DNA, the CDR3 is TGTGCCAGCACCCCGGGCCCTGCCGAGCAGTACTTC.

V and J are TRBV7-2 and TRBJ2-2, with D tentatively TRBD1 (6 bases). Germline CDR1 and CDR2: SGHTA and FQGNSA. With 2 bases removed from V and 8 bases from J, the gap between germline ends came to 12 bases. This CDR3 has 14 amino acids. CDR3 coding DNA: TGTGCCAGCAGCTTAAAATCGGGACAAGGGGAGCTGTTTTTT. Encoded protein: CASSLKSGQGELFF. Variable domain in full (rest from reference TRBV7-2 and TRBJ2-2): GAGVSQSPSNKVTEKGKDVELRCDPISGHTALYWYRQSLGQGLEFLIYFQGNSAPDKSGLPSDRFSAERTGGSVSTLTIQRTQQEDSAVYLCASSLKSGQGELFFGEGSRLTVL.

This clone was observed once. The chain has TRBV5-6 and TRBJ2-3; D call uncertain. The CDR3 consists of 14 residues. Germline CDR1 is SGHDT and CDR2 is YYEEEE. V lost 4 bases and J lost 4, with 13 bases in between. CDR3 sequence (DNA): TGTGCCAGCAGCGCTAGACCAGGTTCAGATACGCAGTATTTT. It encodes CASSARPGSDTQYF. The whole variable domain, filled in from reference TRBV5-6 and TRBJ2-3, reads DAGVTQSPTHLIKTRGQQVTLRCSPKSGHDTVSWYQQALGQGPQFIFQYYEEEERQRGNFPDRFSGHQFPNYSSELNVNALLLGDSALYLCASSARPGSDTQYFGPGTRLTVL.

The genes are TRBV2 and TRBJ1-2; 7 bases are shared with TRBD1. Germline CDR1 SNHLY, CDR2 FYNNEI. This CDR3 region has 14 residues. The trim removed 1 base at V and 5 bases at J, leaving 4 bases unmatched. CDR3 DNA sequence: TGTGCCAGCAGTGAAGGACAGGGAGGATATGGCTACACCTTC. Translated, it gives CASSEGQGGYGYTF.